The 8 T cell receptor gamma chains reported below all come from one sample, sequenced in a study of intestinal T cells in coeliac disease. Each case's genomic DNA was extracted from ten roughly 5.1-µm formalin-fixed paraffin-embedded scrolls. Using about 210 ng of biopsy DNA, TRG was amplified with LymphoTrack primers. TCRdb reprocessed the multiplex PCR reads through CATT. The sample lists thousands of gamma-chain clones, 40% to 55% occurring once. Sequenced material: a duodenal biopsy. These receptors came from a human donor with celiac disease.

This clone was counted between two and nine times. The chain has TRGV4 and TRGJ1 or TRGJ2. The CDR3 runs 11 residues. The V segment lost 5 bases and the J segment 8 bases; nucleotides outside the gene matches: 6. CDR1 is EGSTGY, CDR2 YDSYTSSV, per germline. The CDR3 DNA is TGTGCCACCTGGGGGTACGATAAGAAACTCTTT. This codes for CATWGYDKKLF.

The CDR3 nucleotides are TGTGCCTTGTGGGAGGTTTCGAATTATTATAAGAAACTCTTT. Encoded protein: CALWEVSNYYKKLF. This chain uses TRGV9 with TRGJ1 or TRGJ2. The CDR3 extends over 14 amino acids. Looked up from germline, CDR1 is GITISATS and CDR2 is ISYDGTV (reference sequence). V shed 1 base and J 0 bases; nucleotides not matched to a gene: 3.

About this clone: Its ends do not fully match the called genes, so a read error is possible. The identical CDR3 is also encoded by other nucleotide sequences in the sample. The rearrangement uses TRGV2 and TRGJ1 or TRGJ2. This CDR3 region has 15 residues. Germline CDR1 and CDR2: EGSNGY and YDSYNSKV. As DNA, the CDR3 is TGTGCCACCTGGGACCCTCCCGAGAATTATTATAAGAAGCTCTTT. This gives the protein CATWDPPENYYKKLF.

V usage is TRGV3 and J usage is TRGJ1 or TRGJ2. The CDR3 runs to 14 residues. The J segment lost 8 bases and the V segment lost 3 bases, leaving 13 bases of the junction unmatched. CDR1 and CDR2 from the germline V gene are VTNTFY and YDVSTARD (reference sequence). CDR3 sequence (DNA): TGTGCCACCTGGGACCCACTTAGTCGGGATAAGAAACTCTTT. It encodes CATWDPLSRDKKLF.

This clone showed up just once. Its ends do not fully match the called genes, so a read error is possible. The chain employs TRGV8 and TRGJ1 or TRGJ2. The CDR3 totals 14 residues. Germline-derived CDR1 and CDR2 are VENAVY and YDSYNSRV. The CDR3 nucleotides are TGTGCCACCTGGGATAGGGAAGATTATTATAGGAAACTCTTT. It specifies CATWDREDYYRKLF.

Comments on this clone: An end of the junction does not agree with germline; a read error may underlie this. The chain combines TRGV3 with TRGJ1 or TRGJ2. Germline V gives CDR1 VTNTFY, CDR2 YDVSTARD (reference sequence). The CDR3 sequence is 17 residues long. CDR3 region: CAAWAKIVIIRYYKKLF. For the CDR3, the DNA is TGTGCCGCCTGGGCCAAGATCGTTATTATCCGTTATTATAAGAAACTCTTT.

The chain joins TRGV8 to TRGJ1 or TRGJ2. Germline loops: CDR1 VENAVY, CDR2 YDSYNSRV. The CDR3 extends over 15 amino acids. Trimming took 4 bases from V and 1 from J; bases not matched to a gene: 10. CDR3 sequence reads: CATWDRWANYYKKLF. The CDR3 coding sequence is TGTGCCACCTGGGACCGATGGGCAAATTATTATAAGAAACTCTTT.

On this clone itself: This may stem from a read error, because a much larger clone lies one nucleotide away. The gene calls are TRGV2 and TRGJP1. The J segment lost 0 bases and the V segment lost 5 bases, leaving 6 bases of the junction unmatched. CDR1 EGSNGY and CDR2 YDSYNSKV come from the germline V gene. The CDR3 runs 15 residues. CDR3 protein: CATWGGDTTGWFKIF. DNA for the CDR3: TGTGCCACCTGGGGCGGAGATACCACTGGTTGGTTCAAGATATTT.